This T cell receptor beta chain was retrieved from a study of T cell responses to AZD1222 COVID-19 vaccine. Overall study context: Pooling of second doses given at about 4 or about 12 weeks was done.

General observations from the study: Regions left unmutated in variants are reportedly the target of nearly half of spike-specific TCRs. Donor demographics were predominantly white British with a female majority; clonal diversity may be underestimated.

Worth noting for this clone: Its target is unknown.

The CDR3 covers 14 residues. Germline loops: CDR1 WNHNN, CDR2 SYGVQD (reference sequence). The ends were cut back, 7 bases at V and 2 bases at J, with 12 bases in the middle. Clones were sequenced by immunoSEQ multiplex PCR, and TCRdb holds only the in-frame ones, with some missing. The sample yields 180,000 or so clones, about 95% seen once. The chain has TRBV10-1 and TRBJ1-3; D is unresolved. The material was peripheral blood, obtained on day 0 of AZD1222 vaccination. The sequence came from an adult in good health. The CDR3 spells CASTSGSTGNTIYF. In nucleotides, the CDR3 is TGCGCCAGCACTTCAGGCTCTACTGGAAACACCATATATTTT.